This TCR beta chain was obtained from a study of cytomegalovirus exposure and HLA in healthy donors. Study-level points and caveats: Three chains linked to CMV were shown in vitro to be specific for CMV antigens. Productive status was seen about 87% or about 30% of the time for most TCR beta V segments in an earlier analysis. TCR beta chain V- and J-gene trimming was linked, in a later analysis, to a missense variant in DCLRE1C. Roughly even sequencing depth across donors was the assumption behind the presence/absence analyses.

Trimming pared 5 bases from V and 6 bases from J, leaving 20 bases between. The germline CDR1 and CDR2 sequences are SNHLY and FYNNEI. The length of the CDR3 is 16 residues. As regards this clone: Its antigen is still unknown.

The study ran its PCR with 60 Vbeta and 13 Jbeta primers. Method: immunoSEQ multiplex PCR; TCRdb's copy keeps in-frame clones and lacks some. The sample shows roughly 100,000 clones, around three quarters of them seen only once. This TCR came from a woman in her forties or fifties in good health and CMV-seropositive. The chain couples TRBV2 to TRBJ2-1, with a weak D call TRBD1 (6 bases). The sequencing input was PBMCs. This CDR3 is CASSPLRGIGGNEQFF. CDR3 bases: TGTGCCAGCAGTCCACTAAGGGGGATTGGGGGCAATGAGCAGTTCTTC.